The source of this TCR beta chain is a study of T cell repertoires in cytomegalovirus infection. Study-wide context: It can be stated that public TCR beta signatures indicated CMV infection as well as a matching HLA type.

This clonotype was seen ten or more times. Its specificity is not known. One entry per CDR3 protein, called by TCRdb with MiXCR from the reads. This repertoire shows about 260,000 distinct CDR3 sequences, 9.1% found once; its top ten account for over 12%. Regarding the study as a whole: Of the TCR beta families, the public ones yielded a cumulative frequency that identified carriers of CMV plus the relevant HLA. Ex vivo responses were dominated by HLA-C-restricted CMV-specific TCR beta clonotypes.

The TCR comes from a human donor in good health (CMV status not recorded). Some clones in this sample may be carry-over from other donors' samples. Sequencing was performed on PBMCs.

The CDR3 region has the DNA TGTGCCAGCAGCTTAGGGGGGACAGGTAATTCACCCCTCCACTTT. It codes for CASSLGGTGNSPLHF. The chain is built from TRBV7-2 and TRBJ1-6; 8 nucleotides match TRBD1. After removal of 1 base from V and 6 bases from J, the junction contained 2 bases not matched to a gene. Per germline, CDR1 SGHTA and CDR2 FQGNSA. The CDR3 extends over 15 amino acids.